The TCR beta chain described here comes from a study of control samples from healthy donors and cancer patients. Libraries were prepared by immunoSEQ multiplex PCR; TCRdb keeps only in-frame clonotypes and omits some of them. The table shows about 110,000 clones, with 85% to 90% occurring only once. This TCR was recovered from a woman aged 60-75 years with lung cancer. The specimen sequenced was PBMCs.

CDR3 coding DNA: TGTGCCAGCAGCACGGCAACTAATGAAAAACTGTTTTTT. Its translation is CASSTATNEKLFF. The gene calls are TRBV7-9 and TRBJ1-4; D is ambiguous. In germline, CDR1 is SEHNR, CDR2 FQNEAQ (reference sequence). The CDR3 covers 13 residues. Trimming pared 5 bases from V and 0 bases from J, leaving 4 bases between.